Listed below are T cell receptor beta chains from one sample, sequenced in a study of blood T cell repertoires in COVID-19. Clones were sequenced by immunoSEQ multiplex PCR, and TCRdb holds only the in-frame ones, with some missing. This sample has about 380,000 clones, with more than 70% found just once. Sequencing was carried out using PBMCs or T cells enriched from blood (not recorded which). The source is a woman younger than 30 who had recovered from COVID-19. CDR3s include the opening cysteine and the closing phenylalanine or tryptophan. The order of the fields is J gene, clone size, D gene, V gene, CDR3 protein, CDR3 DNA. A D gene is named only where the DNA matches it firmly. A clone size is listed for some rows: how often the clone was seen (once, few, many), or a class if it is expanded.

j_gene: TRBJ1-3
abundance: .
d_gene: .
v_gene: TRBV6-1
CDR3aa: CASSEFNVRGRPSSGNTIYF
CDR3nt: TGTGCCAGCAGTGAATTTAACGTAAGGGGAAGGCCTAGCTCTGGAAACACCATATATTTT

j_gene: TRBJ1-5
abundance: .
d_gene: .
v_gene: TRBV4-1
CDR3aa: CASSQLQGSNQPQHF
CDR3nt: TGCGCCAGCAGCCAACTTCAGGGGTCTAATCAGCCCCAGCATTTT

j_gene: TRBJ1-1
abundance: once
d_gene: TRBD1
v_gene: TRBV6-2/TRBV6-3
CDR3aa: CASSLRQGRHEAFF
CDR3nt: TGTGCCAGCAGTCTTCGACAGGGTAGGCATGAAGCTTTCTTT

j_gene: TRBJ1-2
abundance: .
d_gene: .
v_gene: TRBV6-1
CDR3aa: CASREQHQTINYGYTF
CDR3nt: TGTGCCAGCAGGGAACAGCACCAGACAATTAACTATGGCTACACCTTC

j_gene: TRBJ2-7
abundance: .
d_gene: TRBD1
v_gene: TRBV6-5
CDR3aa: CASSLDRVEQYF
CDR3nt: TGTGCCAGCAGTCTAGACAGGGTCGAGCAGTACTTC

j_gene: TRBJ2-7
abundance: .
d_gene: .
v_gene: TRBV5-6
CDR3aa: CASSHLRGHYEQYF
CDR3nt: TGTGCCAGCAGCCATTTGCGGGGCCACTACGAGCAGTACTTC

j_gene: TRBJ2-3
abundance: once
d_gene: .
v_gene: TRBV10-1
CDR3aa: CASSESAGDLDTQYF
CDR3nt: TGCGCCAGCAGTGAGTCCGCAGGGGACCTAGATACGCAGTATTTT

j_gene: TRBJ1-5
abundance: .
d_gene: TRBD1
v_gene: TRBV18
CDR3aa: CASSPDRANQPQHF
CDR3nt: TGTGCCAGCTCACCGGACAGGGCCAATCAGCCCCAGCATTTT

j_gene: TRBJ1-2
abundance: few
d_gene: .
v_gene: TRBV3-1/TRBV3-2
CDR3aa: CASSQDRGAPLKF
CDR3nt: TGTGCCAGCAGCCAAGATCGAGGTGCGCCCCTAAAATTT

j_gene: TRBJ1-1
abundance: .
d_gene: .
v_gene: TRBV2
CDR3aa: CASSVQGNTEAFF
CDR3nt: TGTGCCAGCAGTGTCCAGGGGAACACTGAAGCTTTCTTT

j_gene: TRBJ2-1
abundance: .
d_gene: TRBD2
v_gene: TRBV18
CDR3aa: CASSPRGAGDTYNEQFF
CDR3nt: TGTGCCAGCTCACCGCGCGGGGCGGGGGATACCTACAATGAGCAGTTCTTC

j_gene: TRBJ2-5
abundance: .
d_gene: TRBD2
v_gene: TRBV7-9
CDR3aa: CASNQAGRGGRETQYF
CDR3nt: TGTGCCAGCAACCAAGCCGGGCGGGGGGGCCGCGAGACCCAGTACTTC

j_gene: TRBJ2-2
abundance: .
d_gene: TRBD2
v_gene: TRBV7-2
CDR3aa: CASSLGTSGGAVPGELFF
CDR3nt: TGTGCCAGCAGCTTGGGGACTAGCGGGGGGGCCGTCCCCGGGGAGCTGTTTTTT

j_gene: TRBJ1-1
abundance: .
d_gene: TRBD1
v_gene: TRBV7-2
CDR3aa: CASSLDRAGNTEAFF
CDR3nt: TGTGCCAGCAGCCTAGACAGGGCCGGGAACACTGAAGCTTTCTTT

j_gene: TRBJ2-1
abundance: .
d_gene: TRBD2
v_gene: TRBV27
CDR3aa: CASGTLAGVFNEQFF
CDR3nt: TGTGCCAGCGGGACACTAGCGGGGGTTTTCAATGAGCAGTTCTTC

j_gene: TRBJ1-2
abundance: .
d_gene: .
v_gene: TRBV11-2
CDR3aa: CASSPSPGLSSYGYTF
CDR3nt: TGTGCCAGCAGTCCCTCACCAGGCCTTTCCTCCTATGGCTACACCTTC

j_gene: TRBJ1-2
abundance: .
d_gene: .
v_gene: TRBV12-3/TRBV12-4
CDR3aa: CASRLGLYGYTF
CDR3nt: TGTGCCAGCAGACTAGGTTTATATGGCTACACCTTC

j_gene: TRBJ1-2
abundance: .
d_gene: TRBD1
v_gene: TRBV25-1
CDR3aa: CASSEWDSYGYTF
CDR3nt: TGTGCCAGCAGTGAGTGGGACAGCTATGGCTACACCTTC

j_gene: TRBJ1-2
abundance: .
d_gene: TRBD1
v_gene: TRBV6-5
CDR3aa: CASSYSAGQGIGGYTF
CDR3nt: TGTGCCAGCAGTTACTCAGCGGGACAGGGGATAGGTGGCTACACCTTC

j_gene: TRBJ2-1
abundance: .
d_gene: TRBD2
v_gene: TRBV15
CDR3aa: CATSSYSGGPGNEQFF
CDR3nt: TGTGCCACCAGCTCCTATTCGGGGGGGCCGGGTAATGAGCAGTTCTTC

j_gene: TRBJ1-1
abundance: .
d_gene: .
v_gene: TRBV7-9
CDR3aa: CASSSRQFNTEAFF
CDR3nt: TGTGCCAGCAGCTCCCGACAGTTTAACACTGAAGCTTTCTTT

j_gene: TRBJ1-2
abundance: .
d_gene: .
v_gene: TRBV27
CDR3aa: CASSLHRNYGYTF
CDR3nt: TGTGCCAGCAGTTTACACAGGAACTATGGCTACACCTTC

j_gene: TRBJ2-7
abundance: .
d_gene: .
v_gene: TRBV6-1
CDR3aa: CASSEQGRGEQYF
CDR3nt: TGTGCCAGCAGTGAACAAGGGAGAGGCGAGCAGTACTTC

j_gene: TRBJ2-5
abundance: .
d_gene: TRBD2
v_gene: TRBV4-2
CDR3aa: CASSQDLLAGAKQETQYF
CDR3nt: TGTGCCAGCAGCCAAGACTTGCTAGCGGGGGCTAAACAAGAGACCCAGTACTTC

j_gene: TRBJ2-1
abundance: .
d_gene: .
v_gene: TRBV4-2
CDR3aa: CASSQEGSSYNEQFF
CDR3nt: TGTGCCAGCAGCCAAGAGGGCAGCTCCTACAATGAGCAGTTCTTC

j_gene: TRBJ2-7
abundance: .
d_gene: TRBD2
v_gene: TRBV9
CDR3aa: CASSGLTSSGNEQYF
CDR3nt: TGTGCCAGCAGCGGGTTGACTAGCAGTGGAAACGAGCAGTACTTC

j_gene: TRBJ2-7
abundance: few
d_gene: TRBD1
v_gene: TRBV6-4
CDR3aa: CASSPSTGQPYEQYF
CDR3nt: TGTGCCAGCAGCCCCTCGACAGGGCAACCCTACGAGCAGTACTTC

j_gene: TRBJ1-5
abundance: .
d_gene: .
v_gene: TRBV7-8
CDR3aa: CASSLASNQPQHF
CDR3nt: TGTGCCAGCAGCTTAGCGTCTAATCAGCCCCAGCATTTT

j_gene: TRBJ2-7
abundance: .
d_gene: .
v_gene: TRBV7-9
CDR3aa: CASSSKGVDYEQYF
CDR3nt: TGTGCCAGCAGCTCAAAAGGGGTTGACTACGAGCAGTACTTC

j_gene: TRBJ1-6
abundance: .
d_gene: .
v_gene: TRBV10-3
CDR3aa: CAISGSGTLENSPLHF
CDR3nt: TGTGCCATCAGTGGATCCGGGACACTCGAAAATTCACCCCTCCACTTT

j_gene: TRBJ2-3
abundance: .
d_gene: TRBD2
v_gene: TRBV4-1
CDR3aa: CASSQDRGGIADTQYF
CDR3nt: TGCGCCAGCAGCCAAGATCGCGGGGGGATCGCAGATACGCAGTATTTT

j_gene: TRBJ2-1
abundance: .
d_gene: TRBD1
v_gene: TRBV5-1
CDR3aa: CASSSRPGQGNYNEQFF
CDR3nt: TGCGCCAGCAGCTCGCGACCGGGACAGGGTAACTACAATGAGCAGTTCTTC

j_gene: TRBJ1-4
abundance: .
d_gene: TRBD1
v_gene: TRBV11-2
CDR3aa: CASRRWDSNEKLFF
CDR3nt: TGTGCCAGCAGAAGGTGGGACAGTAATGAAAAACTGTTTTTT

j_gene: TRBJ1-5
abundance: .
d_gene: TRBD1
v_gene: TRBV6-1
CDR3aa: CASSEDRVNQPQHF
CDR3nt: TGTGCCAGCAGTGAGGACAGGGTCAATCAGCCCCAGCATTTT

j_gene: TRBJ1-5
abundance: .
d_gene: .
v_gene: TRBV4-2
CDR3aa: CASSQEPNLHQPQHF
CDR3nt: TGTGCCAGCAGCCAAGAACCCAACTTACATCAGCCCCAGCATTTT

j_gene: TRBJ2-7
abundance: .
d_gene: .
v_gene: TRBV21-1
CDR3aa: CASNMGQGSYEQYF
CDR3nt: TGTGCCAGCAACATGGGACAGGGGAGCTACGAGCAGTACTTC

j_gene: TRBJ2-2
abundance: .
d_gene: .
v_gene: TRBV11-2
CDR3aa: CASSSLRGIMELFF
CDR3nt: TGTGCCAGCAGTTCGCTCAGAGGGATTATGGAGCTGTTTTTT

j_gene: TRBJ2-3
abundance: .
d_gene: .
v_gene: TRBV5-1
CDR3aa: CASSPSSGEYSTDTQYF
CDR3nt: TGCGCCAGCAGCCCCTCTTCGGGGGAATATAGCACAGATACGCAGTATTTT

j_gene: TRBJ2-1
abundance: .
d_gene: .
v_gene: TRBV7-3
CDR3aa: CASSLESYNEQFF
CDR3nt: TGTGCCAGCAGCTTGGAGTCCTACAATGAGCAGTTCTTC

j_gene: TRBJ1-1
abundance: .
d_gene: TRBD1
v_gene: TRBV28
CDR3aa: CASNTDRVGTEAFF
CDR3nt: TGTGCCAGCAACACCGACAGGGTGGGCACTGAAGCTTTCTTT

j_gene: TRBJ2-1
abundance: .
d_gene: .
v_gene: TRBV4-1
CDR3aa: CASSQVTGDSSYNEQFF
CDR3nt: TGCGCCAGCAGCCAAGTGACTGGAGACAGCTCCTACAATGAGCAGTTCTTC

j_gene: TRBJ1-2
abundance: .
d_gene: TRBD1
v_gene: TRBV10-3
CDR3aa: CATLRGQPLNYGYTF
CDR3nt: TGTGCCACCCTCCGGGGACAGCCGCTTAACTATGGCTACACCTTC

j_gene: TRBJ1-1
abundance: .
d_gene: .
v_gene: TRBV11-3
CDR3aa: CASTQGNTEAFF
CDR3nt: TGTGCCAGCACGCAGGGGAACACTGAAGCTTTCTTT

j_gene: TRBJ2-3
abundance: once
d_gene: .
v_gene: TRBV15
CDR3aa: CATSRDPGADTQYF
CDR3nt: TGTGCCACCAGCAGAGATCCCGGGGCAGATACGCAGTATTTT

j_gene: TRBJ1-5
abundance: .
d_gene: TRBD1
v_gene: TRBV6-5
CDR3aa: CASSYARGHQPQHF
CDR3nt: TGTGCCAGCAGTTACGCCAGGGGGCATCAGCCCCAGCATTTT

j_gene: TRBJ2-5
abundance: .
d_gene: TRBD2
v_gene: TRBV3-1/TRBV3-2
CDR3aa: CASSQEFSSGGSLEWETQYF
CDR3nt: TGTGCCAGCAGCCAAGAATTTAGTAGCGGGGGGTCACTTGAGTGGGAGACCCAGTACTTC

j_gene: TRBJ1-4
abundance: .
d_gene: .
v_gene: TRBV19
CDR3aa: CASSMEEGPTTNEKLFF
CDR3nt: TGTGCCAGTAGTATGGAGGAGGGCCCGACAACTAATGAAAAACTGTTTTTT